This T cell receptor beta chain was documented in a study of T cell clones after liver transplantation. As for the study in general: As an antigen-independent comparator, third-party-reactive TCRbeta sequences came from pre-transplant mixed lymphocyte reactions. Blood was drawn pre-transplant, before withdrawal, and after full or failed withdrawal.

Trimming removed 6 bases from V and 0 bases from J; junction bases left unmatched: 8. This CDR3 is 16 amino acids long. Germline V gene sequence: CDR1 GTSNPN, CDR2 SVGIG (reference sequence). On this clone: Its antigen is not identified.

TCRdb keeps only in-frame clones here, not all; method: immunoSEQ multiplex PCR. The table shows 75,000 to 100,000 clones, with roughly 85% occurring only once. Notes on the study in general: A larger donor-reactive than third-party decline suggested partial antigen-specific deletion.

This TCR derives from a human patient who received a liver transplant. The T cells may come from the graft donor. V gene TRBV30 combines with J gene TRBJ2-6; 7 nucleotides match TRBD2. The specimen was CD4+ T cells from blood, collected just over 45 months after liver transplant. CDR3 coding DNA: TGTGCCTGCAGCCCGGGACTATTCTCTGGGGCCAACGTCCTGACTTTC. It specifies CACSPGLFSGANVLTF.